Below, 7 T cell receptor beta chains from the same sample are listed, as sequenced in a study of TIL therapy for anti-PD-1-resistant metastatic lung cancer. The libraries were made with immunoSEQ v3. Sequenced by immunoSEQ multiplex PCR; TCRdb stores in-frame clones only, minus some. The sample contains about 52,000 clones, around 80% of which appear only once. Time point: pre-treatment sample, taken before nivolumab and TIL therapy. The sample consisted of blood, taken at baseline. All receptors come from a woman between 30 and 79 years old with non-small cell lung cancer.

V is TRBV4-1 and J is TRBJ1-2, with TRBD1 matching 7 bases. The CDR3 length is 16 residues. The germline V gene encodes CDR1 MGHRA and CDR2 YSYEKL. V gave up 3 bases and J gave up 4 bases; unmatched junction bases: 11. CDR3 amino acids: CASSHQNWTGIYGYTF. For the CDR3, the DNA is TGCGCCAGCAGCCACCAAAATTGGACAGGTATCTATGGCTACACCTTC.

J is TRBJ1-1 and V is TRBV18; D is possibly TRBD1 (6 bases). Germline values: CDR1 KGHSH, CDR2 LQKENI. The CDR3 has 15 amino acids. V gave up 6 bases and J gave up 11 bases, with 25 bases separating them. The CDR3 coding sequence is TGTGCCAGCTCTCTAAACCCATCAGGGGCGGGAGTTGCTTTCTTT. Protein product: CASSLNPSGAGVAFF.

The V call is TRBV18, the J call TRBJ2-3, with 11 bases aligning to TRBD1. Per the germline V gene, CDR1 is KGHSH and CDR2 is LQKENI. This CDR3 spans 15 amino acids. Unmatched junction bases numbered 7, after V lost 8 bases and J lost 3 bases. The CDR3 DNA reads TGTGCCAGCAGAACCGGGACAGGGGGAACAGATACGCAGTATTTT. It encodes CASRTGTGGTDTQYF.

The chain combines TRBV6-6 with TRBJ1-2; D gene uncertain. Trimming removed 6 bases at V and 1 base at J, with 12 bases between. CDR1 and CDR2 (germline): MNHNY, SVGAGI (reference sequence). The CDR3 contains 14 residues. The CDR3 region is CASRMTGLNYGYTF. The CDR3 nucleotides are TGTGCCAGCAGAATGACCGGGCTTAACTATGGCTACACCTTC.

The chain has TRBV9 and TRBJ1-5; D gene uncertain. The CDR3 runs to 13 residues. CDR1 and CDR2 (germline): SGDLS, YYNGEE. The V end lost 2 bases, the J end lost 4 bases, and 7 bases lay between the germline ends. The CDR3 nucleotides are TGTGCCAGCAGCGTTGACGGGAATCAGCCCCAGCATTTT. The encoded protein is CASSVDGNQPQHF.

CDR3 amino acids: CASSPPSSSTGELFF. The CDR3 bases are TGTGCCAGCAGCCCGCCGTCTAGCAGCACCGGGGAGCTGTTTTTT. The genes are TRBV7-9 and TRBJ2-2, with D perhaps matching TRBD2 (5 bases). The CDR3 has 15 amino acids. With 5 bases removed from V and 4 bases from J, the gap between germline ends came to 14 bases. From germline, CDR1 is SEHNR and CDR2 FQNEAQ (reference sequence).

The V and J genes are TRBV19 and TRBJ1-5; perhaps TRBD1 as D (5 bases). Between the trimmed V and J ends, which lost 3 bases and 5 bases, there was a span of 8 bases. Germline V gives CDR1 LNHDA, CDR2 SQIVND (reference sequence). The CDR3 totals 13 residues. CDR3 protein: CASSMRGDQPQHF. The DNA of the CDR3 is TGTGCCAGTAGTATGCGGGGGGATCAGCCCCAGCATTTT.